Presented here are 19 T cell receptor beta chains from one specimen sequenced in a study of blood T cell repertoires in COVID-19. Profiling relied on immunoSEQ multiplex PCR, and the TCRdb table lists in-frame clones only, not all of them. Among about 260,000 clones, roughly 86% were seen once, and the ten largest hold 3.6%. Sequencing was carried out using peripheral blood. Receptor source: a man younger than 30 with active or convalescent COVID-19.

The rearrangement joins TRBV5-6 to TRBJ2-1, with 7 nucleotides matching TRBD1. This CDR3 spans 16 amino acids. The J segment lost 2 bases and the V segment lost 3 bases, leaving 8 bases of the junction unmatched. Germline V gene data show CDR1 as SGHDT and CDR2 as YYEEEE. Written as DNA, the CDR3 is TGTGCCAGCAGCTCATGGACAGGATACGCCTACAATGAGCAGTTCTTC. It yields the protein CASSSWTGYAYNEQFF.

Points on this clone: The same CDR3 arises from other DNA sequences in this sample as well. The chain has TRBV6-6 and TRBJ2-5; 7 bases map to TRBD1. Germline CDR1 is MNHNY and CDR2 is SVGAGI (reference sequence). The junction had 2 bases not matched to a gene; V was cut back by 6 bases and J by 4 bases. The CDR3 sequence is 12 residues long. In nucleotides, the CDR3 is TGTGCCAGCAGCCGGGACAGAGAGACCCAGTACTTC. It yields the protein CASSRDRETQYF.

CDR3 region: CASGQGNYGYTF. The CDR3 DNA follows: TGCGCCTCGGGACAGGGAAACTATGGCTACACCTTC. The chain employs TRBV10-1 and TRBJ1-2; TRBD1 matches at 9 bases. This CDR3 is built from 12 residues. Trimming removed 11 bases from V and 2 bases from J; junction bases left unmatched: 3. Germline CDR1 reads WNHNN; CDR2 reads SYGVQD (reference sequence).

The rearrangement uses TRBV28 and TRBJ1-2; 12 bases are a match to TRBD1. CDR3 size: 15 residues. The V gene's germline CDR1 is MDHEN and CDR2 SYDVKM. V gave up 3 bases and J gave up 6 bases; unmatched junction bases: 5. The CDR3 is CASSFPGTGGDGYTF. CDR3 sequence (DNA): TGTGCCAGCAGTTTCCCGGGGACAGGGGGCGATGGCTACACCTTC.

The rearrangement links TRBV28 to TRBJ2-1; the D gene is possibly TRBD2 (6 bases). Trimming removed 3 bases at V and 14 bases at J, with 20 bases between. The CDR3 spans 14 residues. Looked up from germline, CDR1 is MDHEN and CDR2 is SYDVKM. The DNA of the CDR3 is TGTGCCAGCAGTTTTACGAGCGGGCAGTCCGGGAAGTTCTTC. Protein: CASSFTSGQSGKFF.

Notes on this clone: In the same sample, other DNA sequences code for this CDR3. The chain joins TRBV9 to TRBJ2-1, with D possibly matching TRBD2 (6 bases). V dropped 0 bases and J dropped 5 bases, with 9 bases sitting between them. Germline values: CDR1 SGDLS, CDR2 YYNGEE. The CDR3 sequence is 14 residues long. This CDR3 is CASSVGGENNEQFF. CDR3 bases: TGTGCCAGCAGCGTAGGCGGGGAAAACAATGAGCAGTTCTTC.

This chain links TRBV15 with TRBJ2-7, with TRBD2 as a possible D gene (6 bases). This CDR3 has 14 residues. V was clipped by 0 bases and J by 7 bases, with 13 bases between them. Germline V CDR1 and CDR2: LNHNV, YYDKDF (reference sequence). In nucleotides, the CDR3 is TGTGCCACCAGCAGAGAGGCGGGGCGTGGAGAGCAGTACTTC. This translates into CATSREAGRGEQYF.

This sequence joins TRBV6-2 or TRBV6-3 and TRBJ2-7, with TRBD2 matching over 8 bases. Trimming took 5 bases from V and 0 from J; bases not matched to a gene: 9. Germline V lookup: CDR1 MNHEY, CDR2 SVGEGT. This CDR3 spans 16 amino acids. The chain's CDR3 is CASSPLSGSASYEQYF. CDR3 in DNA: TGTGCCAGCAGTCCACTCAGCGGGAGCGCCTCCTACGAGCAGTACTTC.

This rearrangement joins TRBV11-3 to TRBJ1-4; no clear D. V lost 3 bases and J 8 bases, leaving 4 bases between the germline ends. This CDR3 spans 11 amino acids. Germline V gene data show CDR1 as SGHNT and CDR2 as YENEEA. CDR3 sequence reads: CASSFREKLFF. DNA of the CDR3: TGTGCCAGCAGCTTCAGGGAAAAACTGTTTTTT.

This sequence joins TRBV29-1 and TRBJ1-1, with TRBD1 identical over 7 bases. The trim removed 6 bases at V and 3 bases at J, leaving 7 bases unmatched. Germline lookup yields CDR1 SQVTM and CDR2 ANQGSEA. CDR3 length equals 13 residues. CDR3 DNA: TGCAGCGTAACAGGGGTTAGAGACACTGAAGCTTTCTTT. This encodes CSVTGVRDTEAFF.

The V and J genes are TRBV4-1 and TRBJ1-4, with TRBD1 as a possible D gene (5 bases). With 4 bases removed from V and 4 bases from J, the gap between germline ends came to 13 bases. The CDR3 runs to 15 residues. Germline CDR1 MGHRA, CDR2 YSYEKL. The CDR3 loop reads CASSPQRGFNEKLFF. The CDR3, as DNA: TGCGCCAGCAGCCCTCAAAGGGGCTTTAATGAAAAACTGTTTTTT.

The chain recombines TRBV7-2 with TRBJ2-7; TRBD1 is a possible D gene (5 bases). CDR3 length: 14 residues. Germline V gene lookup returns CDR1 SGHTA and CDR2 FQGNSA. The V and J ends lost 5 bases and 5 bases respectively, with 16 bases between them. This CDR3 is CASSLRQFGDEQYF. CDR3 nucleotide sequence: TGTGCCAGCAGCCTCAGACAGTTTGGCGACGAGCAGTACTTC. Drawing the rest from reference TRBV7-2 and TRBJ2-7, the complete variable domain is GAGVSQSPSNKVTEKGKDVELRCDPISGHTALYWYRQSLGQGLEFLIYFQGNSAPDKSGLPSDRFSAERTGGSVSTLTIQRTQQEDSAVYLCASSLRQFGDEQYFGPGTRLTVT.

The rearrangement links TRBV21-1 to TRBJ2-4; the D call in the table, TRBD1, was not verified against the DNA. TRBV21-1 corresponds to a pseudogene. The CDR3 is made up of 15 amino acids. The CDR3 sequence is CASSTVRGVKNIQYF. The CDR3 DNA reads as TGTGCCAGCAGCACGGTCAGGGGGGTGAAGAACATTCAGTACTTC.

This chain connects TRBV29-1 to TRBJ2-1; weak D call: TRBD1 (6 bases). CDR3 length: 12 amino acids. V lost 6 bases, J lost 6 bases, and 12 bases lay in between. Germline assignment: CDR1 SQVTM and CDR2 ANQGSEA. The CDR3 nucleotides read TGCAGCGTCGTGAAAGGGGGCAATGAGCAGTTCTTC. This encodes CSVVKGGNEQFF.

CDR3 loop: CASSAFTGDGAKNIQYF. The CDR3 nucleotides read TGTGCCAGCAGTGCCTTCACAGGGGATGGAGCCAAAAACATTCAGTACTTC. The V call is TRBV6-1, the J call TRBJ2-4; 7 nucleotides align to TRBD1. The CDR3 is 17 residues long. Per the germline V gene, CDR1 is MNHNS and CDR2 is SASEGT. After removal of 4 bases from V and 0 bases from J, the junction contained 9 bases not matched to a gene.

Remarks on this clone: This sample also contains other DNA sequences that code for the same CDR3. CDR3 bases: TGTGCCAGTAGTGGGGGGGCGACTAATGAAAAACTGTTTTTT. It is translated as CASSGGATNEKLFF. This chain joins TRBV19 and TRBJ1-4, with a possible D match to TRBD1 (6 bases). This CDR3 spans 14 amino acids. Germline-derived CDR1 and CDR2 are LNHDA and SQIVND (reference sequence). The germline V and J ends were trimmed by 5 bases and 2 bases, with 9 bases remaining between them.

The chain joins TRBV2 to TRBJ1-6, with a weak D call TRBD1 (6 bases). V was trimmed by 2 bases and J by 10 bases, leaving 9 bases between them. CDR1 and CDR2 (germline): SNHLY, FYNNEI. The CDR3 contains 13 residues. The CDR3 DNA sequence: TGTGCCAGCAGTGAATTGAGGGGGTCACCCCTCCACTTT. Translation: CASSELRGSPLHF.

This clone was observed once. This sequence joins TRBV15 and TRBJ1-3; the match to TRBD1 covers 7 bases. The CDR3 runs to 18 residues. V shed 2 bases, J shed 0 bases, and the junction held 10 bases outside the gene matches. Per the germline V gene, CDR1 is LNHNV and CDR2 is YYDKDF (reference sequence). The chain's CDR3 is CATSRTRQGLHSGNTIYF. CDR3 bases: TGTGCCACCAGCAGAACGAGACAGGGACTGCACTCTGGAAACACCATATATTTT.

J is TRBJ1-1 and V is TRBV2, with a weak D call TRBD1 (5 bases). Trimming shortened V by 6 bases and J by 10 bases, and 24 bases separated the two germline ends. CDR1 is SNHLY and CDR2 is FYNNEI in the germline V gene. The CDR3 runs to 15 residues. The CDR3 coding sequence is TGTGCCAGCAGGGCAAACCCGGGAGGGGCGCGTTCAGCTTTCTTT. Protein product: CASRANPGGARSAFF.